This T cell receptor (beta chain) originates from a study of T cell repertoires in cytomegalovirus infection (dated by TCRdb to 2018 to 2020). Concerning the study at large: Peptide stimulations targeted recently identified HLA-C-restricted CMV epitopes, whose presentation resists viral immunomodulation, together with well-studied HLA-B-restricted epitopes. Because public TCR beta signatures pointed to carriage of CMV infection together with the matching HLA type, the HLA type of each donor mattered for the analysis. Study-wide conclusions, independent of this receptor: The ex vivo response was dominated by HLA-C-restricted CMV-specific TCR beta clonotypes, and the single most frequent clonotype in two of eight donors was supplied by these HLA-C-restricted clonotypes. In both this cohort and an independent approximately 350-donor cohort, the cumulative frequency of public TCR beta family members distinguished carriers of CMV infection plus the relevant HLA type.

Sequencer: Illumina HiSeq 1500. Starting from the raw public reads, TCRdb applied fastp trimming at Q25, assembled clones with MiXCR and retained in-frame beta chains. Here each entry gathers all rows of one CDR3 protein and keeps the most common genes and DNA. Recorded for this sample are about 69,000 distinct CDR3 sequences; less than 30% of them occurred a single time. The ten most abundant clones make up 45% to 65% of the sample. The intended sense of this specimen's treatment or condition label: in vitro stimulation with specific CMV peptide epitopes to enrich CMV-specific T cells. This clonotype was counted a few times. Its antigen is unknown. No per-base quality is available; no much larger clone lies one base away. The germline V gene specifies SGHAT as CDR1 and FQNNGV as CDR2. From its cysteine to its phenylalanine, the CDR3 spans 16 amino acids. Only the CDR3 part of the read is kept: 48 bases, read in frame from the first base. Unmatched junction bases come to 3, with V trimmed by 4 bases and J by 0 bases.

The sample in question was CD8+ T cells from cultured PBMCs, obtained from culture after CMV antigen stimulation. This clonotype was obtained from a human donor in good health (CMV status not recorded). Some clones in this sample may be carry-over from other donors' samples. The rearranged chain carries TRBV11-2 and TRBJ2-2, with TRBD2 identical over 9 junction bases. The CDR3 corresponds to CASSSASGANTGELFF. The sequence in DNA is TGTGCCAGCAGCTCTGCTAGCGGGGCGAACACCGGGGAGCTGTTTTTT.